This is a list of T cell receptor beta chains from one sample in a study of blood T cell repertoires in COVID-19. Data came from immunoSEQ multiplex PCR; TCRdb stores just in-frame clones and leaves some out. The table includes around 63,000 clones, approximately 80% detected once. Specimen: peripheral blood. The receptor source for this set is a woman in her 70s with acute or convalescent COVID-19. CDR3s include the opening cysteine and the closing phenylalanine or tryptophan.

J gene: TRBJ1-1; CDR3 length: 17; V gene: TRBV9; CDR3 protein: CASSHPLGGALNTEAFF
J gene: TRBJ1-1; CDR3 length: 14; V gene: TRBV6-6; CDR3 protein: CASTDRARGTEAFF
J gene: TRBJ1-1; CDR3 length: 13; V gene: TRBV7-9; CDR3 protein: CASSRGGNTEAFF
J gene: TRBJ2-1; CDR3 length: 11; V gene: TRBV19; CDR3 protein: CASDQDNEQFF
J gene: TRBJ2-1; CDR3 length: 14; V gene: TRBV7-9; CDR3 protein: CASSLTGGSNEQFF
J gene: TRBJ2-7; CDR3 length: 14; V gene: TRBV20-1; CDR3 protein: CSASRGTVYDGQYF
J gene: TRBJ2-3; CDR3 length: 17; V gene: TRBV18; CDR3 protein: CASSPLPSGGPTDTQYF
J gene: TRBJ2-7; CDR3 length: 13; V gene: TRBV6-5; CDR3 protein: CASSRTTTYEQYF
J gene: TRBJ2-3; CDR3 length: 14; V gene: TRBV9; CDR3 protein: CASSVGLATDTQYF
J gene: TRBJ1-1; CDR3 length: 14; V gene: TRBV20-1; CDR3 protein: CSASRQGVNTEAFF
J gene: TRBJ1-1; CDR3 length: 13; V gene: TRBV6-5; CDR3 protein: CATRLTTETEAFF
J gene: TRBJ2-5; CDR3 length: 13; V gene: TRBV29-1; CDR3 protein: CSVADSYQETQYF
J gene: TRBJ2-1; CDR3 length: 13; V gene: TRBV9; CDR3 protein: CASSVPGYNEQFF
J gene: TRBJ2-5; CDR3 length: 12; V gene: TRBV20-1; CDR3 protein: CSASSGGVTQYF
J gene: TRBJ2-4; CDR3 length: 12; V gene: TRBV2; CDR3 protein: CASRDDTNIQYF
J gene: TRBJ1-6; CDR3 length: 15; V gene: TRBV5-1; CDR3 protein: CASSLSQGNNSPLHF
J gene: TRBJ2-5; CDR3 length: 16; V gene: TRBV5-1; CDR3 protein: CASSRSASGLQETQYF